The 26 T cell receptor beta chains given below trace back to one sample, sequenced in a study of identical twins. MiXCR was run by TCRdb on the 5' RACE reads, yielding one entry per CDR3 protein. The repertoire includes 550,000 to 700,000 distinct CDR3 sequences, 9.6% of them detected once, and roughly 3% sits in the top ten. Separately, the same data were catalogued under a study of yellow fever vaccine responses in identical twins.

The sequenced material came from PBMCs. All receptors derive from a woman aged 18-29 years in good health.

In its sample, this clonotype was seen many times. The chain links TRBV20-1 to TRBJ2-7; D perhaps matches TRBD1 (5 bases). The ends were cut back, 5 bases at V and 2 bases at J, with 16 bases in the middle. This CDR3 has 14 amino acids. The germline gives CDR1 DFQATT, CDR2 SNEGSKA (reference sequence). Written as DNA, the CDR3 is TGCAGTGCTGACGACAGACAGAACACCTACGAGCAGTACTTC. Translation: CSADDRQNTYEQYF.

The table lists this clonotype with many counts. The V gene is TRBV3-1, the J gene TRBJ2-6, with D tentatively TRBD1 (5 bases). V shed 6 bases and J shed 1 base, with 13 bases lying between them. Germline V CDR1 and CDR2: LGHDT, YNNKEL (reference sequence). The CDR3 loop spans 16 amino acids. CDR3 sequence: CASSIHDSSGANVLTF. The CDR3 DNA sequence: TGTGCCAGCAGTATTCATGACAGTTCTGGGGCCAACGTCCTGACTTTC.

The chain is built from TRBV9 and TRBJ1-1; 8 bases are a match to TRBD1. The ends lost 3 bases at V and 6 bases at J; junction bases unmatched: 7. Germline V gene sequence: CDR1 SGDLS, CDR2 YYNGEE. The CDR3 is made up of 14 amino acids. The CDR3 protein is CASSGTGGAAEAFF. The CDR3 region has the DNA TGTGCCAGCAGCGGAACAGGGGGGGCGGCTGAAGCTTTCTTT.

The sample holds a few counts of this clonotype. This rearrangement joins TRBV6-2 or TRBV6-3 to TRBJ2-2; no firm D call. Germline lookup yields CDR1 MNHEY and CDR2 SVGEGT. Trimming removed 2 bases at V and 9 bases at J, with 4 bases between. The CDR3 loop spans 11 amino acids. The CDR3 sequence: CASSYGRELFF. Written as DNA, the CDR3 is TGTGCCAGCAGTTACGGCCGGGAGCTGTTTTTT.

In its sample, this clonotype was seen many times. J is TRBJ2-1 and V is TRBV15; tentative D call: TRBD2 (5 bases). This CDR3 comprises 16 residues. V was shortened by 5 bases and J by 4 bases, with 18 bases between the two germline ends. Germline V gene sequence: CDR1 LNHNV, CDR2 YYDKDF (reference sequence). CDR3 bases: TGTGCCACCAGCTCAGAGCTTTCAGCGGCGTACAATGAGCAGTTCTTC. Translation gives CATSSELSAAYNEQFF.

This clonotype was recorded at least ten times. The rearrangement uses TRBV5-1 and TRBJ2-1; D remains unclear. Trimming stripped 3 bases from V and 5 bases from J, with 18 bases between. CDR3 length equals 16 residues. Germline assignment: CDR1 SGHRS and CDR2 YFSETQ. The CDR3: CASSSAPTPSDNEQFF. The CDR3 DNA reads TGCGCCAGCAGCTCGGCCCCTACACCGTCGGACAATGAGCAGTTCTTC.

In its sample, this clonotype was seen a few times. The chain links TRBV20-1 to TRBJ2-2; D gene ambiguous. The V and J ends lost 4 bases and 1 base respectively, with 7 bases between them. The germline CDR1 and CDR2 sequences are DFQATT and SNEGSKA (reference sequence). This CDR3 comprises 13 residues. The CDR3 is CSAMGRNTGELFF. CDR3 bases: TGCAGTGCTATGGGCAGGAACACCGGGGAGCTGTTTTTT.

This clonotype was counted many times. The chain links TRBV28 to TRBJ2-7; TRBD2 might be the D (7 bases). Germline lookup yields CDR1 MDHEN and CDR2 SYDVKM. This CDR3 spans 13 amino acids. The CDR3 spells CAMGGANSYEQYF. The CDR3 coding sequence is TGTGCGATGGGGGGGGCAAATTCCTACGAGCAGTACTTC.

This clonotype came up a few times. The chain employs TRBV6-2 or TRBV6-3 and TRBJ2-2; D gene ambiguous. Trimming pared 2 bases from V and 7 bases from J, leaving 8 bases between. This CDR3 has 13 residues. Germline-derived CDR1 and CDR2 are MNHEY and SVGEGT. The DNA of the CDR3 is TGTGCCAGCAGTTACCCCAATCACGGGGAGCTGTTTTTT. It translates to CASSYPNHGELFF.

The V and J genes are TRBV9 and TRBJ2-3; D unclear. The germline V gene encodes CDR1 SGDLS and CDR2 YYNGEE. CDR3 length equals 13 residues. Trimming stripped 1 base from V and 1 base from J, with 4 bases between. CDR3 region: CASSVSRTDTQYF. The CDR3, as DNA: TGTGCCAGCAGCGTATCCCGCACAGATACGCAGTATTTT.

The table lists this clonotype with many counts. The V and J genes are TRBV5-5 and TRBJ2-1, with a possible D match to TRBD2 (6 bases). This CDR3 contains 15 residues. Deletions cut 0 bases from V and 6 bases from J, with 13 bases between. Looked up from germline, CDR1 is SGHKS and CDR2 is YYEKEE (reference sequence). DNA for the CDR3: TGTGCCAGCAGCTTGGAGTGGAGGAGGGGCAATGAGCAGTTCTTC. Residues: CASSLEWRRGNEQFF.

The gene calls are TRBV28 and TRBJ2-4; 9 bases align to TRBD1. The germline V gene encodes CDR1 MDHEN and CDR2 SYDVKM. This CDR3 is built from 15 residues. Trimming took 2 bases from V and 6 from J; bases not matched to a gene: 5. The chain's CDR3 is CASSLTGGGRNIQYF. CDR3 nucleotide sequence: TGTGCCAGCAGTTTAACAGGGGGCGGACGAAACATTCAGTACTTC.

The rearrangement links TRBV5-4 to TRBJ2-5; weak D call: TRBD2 (6 bases). V was trimmed by 0 bases and J by 4 bases, leaving 13 bases between them. Germline V gene data show CDR1 as SGHNT and CDR2 as YYREEE (reference sequence). This CDR3 is 15 amino acids long. The CDR3 reads CASSLASTRTETQYF. The CDR3 DNA reads as TGTGCCAGCAGCTTGGCCTCGACTAGAACAGAGACCCAGTACTTC. The variable domain in full, with the rest retrieved from reference TRBV5-4 and TRBJ2-5, is ETGVTQSPTHLIKTRGQQVTLRCSSQSGHNTVSWYQQALGQGPQFIFQYYREEENGRGNFPPRFSGLQFPNYSSELNVNALELDDSALYLCASSLASTRTETQYFGPGTRLLVL.

The genes are TRBV5-1 and TRBJ2-7, with 12 bases matching TRBD2. CDR3 length: 16 residues. The germline V gene encodes CDR1 SGHRS and CDR2 YFSETQ. J lost 3 bases, V lost 4 bases, and 8 bases had no gene match. The DNA for the CDR3 is TGCGCCAGCAGCCCAGGACTAGCGGGATGGATCTACGAGCAGTACTTC. Translating it yields CASSPGLAGWIYEQYF.

This clonotype has a handful of counts. The J gene is TRBJ2-7, the V gene TRBV4-3, with D possibly matching TRBD1 (5 bases). The CDR3 loop spans 16 amino acids. V lost 0 bases and J 0 bases, leaving 12 bases between the germline ends. Germline CDR1 is LGHNA and CDR2 is YSLEER. The CDR3 protein is CASSQEGVASSYEQYF. The DNA for the CDR3 is TGCGCCAGCAGCCAAGAAGGGGTTGCGAGCTCCTACGAGCAGTACTTC.

This clonotype was detected many times. This chain joins TRBV4-2 and TRBJ2-5, with a weak D call TRBD2 (7 bases). From germline, CDR1 is LGHNA and CDR2 YNFKEQ. The CDR3 covers 16 residues. V lost 1 base to trimming and J lost 0 bases, with 12 bases between them. CDR3 DNA sequence: TGTGCCAGCAGCCAAGGTCGGGGGGACAACCAAGAGACCCAGTACTTC. This sequence encodes CASSQGRGDNQETQYF.

The chain uses TRBV20-1 and TRBJ2-3; D is unresolved. V was clipped by 2 bases and J by 2 bases, with 14 bases between them. Germline CDR1 is DFQATT and CDR2 is SNEGSKA (reference sequence). The CDR3 has 15 amino acids. DNA for the CDR3: TGCAGTGCTAGAACCCCCGTTGGGTTCACAGATACGCAGTATTTT. Translated: CSARTPVGFTDTQYF.

This clonotype was counted a few times. The chain combines TRBV7-9 with TRBJ1-1, with unresolved D. The CDR3 runs to 14 residues. CDR1 and CDR2 (germline): SEHNR, FQNEAQ (reference sequence). The germline V and J ends were trimmed by 5 bases and 1 base, with 11 bases remaining between them. The CDR3 reads CASSPWLGNTEAFF. The CDR3 bases are TGTGCCAGCAGCCCCTGGTTAGGGAACACTGAAGCTTTCTTT.

The chain joins TRBV5-1 to TRBJ2-3; the match to TRBD2 covers 9 bases. Germline V CDR1 and CDR2: SGHRS, YFSETQ. This CDR3 comprises 14 residues. V shed 0 bases and J 6 bases; nucleotides not matched to a gene: 2. This CDR3 is CASSLGLAVDTQYF. The CDR3 nucleotides read TGCGCCAGCAGCTTGGGACTAGCGGTGGATACGCAGTATTTT. Supplemented by reference TRBV5-1 and TRBJ2-3, the full variable domain reads KAGVTQTPRYLIKTRGQQVTLSCSPISGHRSVSWYQQTPGQGLQFLFEYFSETQRNKGNFPGRFSGRQFSNSRSEMNVSTLELGDSALYLCASSLGLAVDTQYFGPGTRLTVL.

The rearrangement links TRBV9 to TRBJ2-4; perhaps TRBD2 as D (5 bases). Germline CDR1 and CDR2: SGDLS and YYNGEE. V shed 2 bases and J shed 9 bases, with 12 bases lying between them. CDR3 length: 13 residues. CDR3 nucleotides: TGTGCCAGCAGCGTTTCGGGAAGTGGCATTCAGTACTTC. The encoded protein is CASSVSGSGIQYF.

This chain links TRBV7-2 with TRBJ2-2; D might be TRBD2 (6 bases). Trimming took off 3 bases at V and 4 bases at J, with 18 bases between the two ends. Germline V gene lookup returns CDR1 SGHTA and CDR2 FQGNSA. The CDR3 extends over 17 amino acids. Here the CDR3 reads CASSFNRGEVRTGELFF. The CDR3 nucleotides are TGTGCCAGCAGCTTCAATCGCGGGGAAGTTCGCACCGGGGAGCTGTTTTTT.

This clonotype was counted only a few times. The gene calls are TRBV28 and TRBJ2-6, with D hard to call. The CDR3 runs 17 residues. Trimming pared 7 bases from V and 3 bases from J, leaving 19 bases between. Per germline, CDR1 MDHEN and CDR2 SYDVKM. CDR3 DNA sequence: TGTGCCAGCACCATCCGGTACCGTTCTCTTGGGGCCAACGTCCTGACTTTC. Its protein product is CASTIRYRSLGANVLTF.

The chain recombines TRBV7-9 with TRBJ2-1; no clear D gene. The CDR3 extends over 16 amino acids. Looked up from germline, CDR1 is SEHNR and CDR2 is FQNEAQ (reference sequence). Trimming removed 5 bases at V and 4 bases at J, with 18 bases between. This CDR3 reads CASSRFALNRYNEQFF. CDR3 nucleotide sequence: TGTGCCAGCAGCCGATTTGCACTAAACCGATACAATGAGCAGTTCTTC. Full variable domain (remainder filled in from reference TRBV7-9 and TRBJ2-1): DTGVSQNPRHKITKRGQNVTFRCDPISEHNRLYWYRQTLGQGPEFLTYFQNEAQLEKSRLLSDRFSAERPKGSFSTLEIQRTEQGDSAMYLCASSRFALNRYNEQFFGPGTRLTVL.

The gene calls are TRBV6-2 or TRBV6-3 and TRBJ2-7, with D unresolved. Trimming left V 0 bases short and J 8 bases short, with 8 bases between. CDR3 length equals 12 residues. Germline V gene data show CDR1 as MNHEY and CDR2 as SVGEGT. The CDR3 loop reads CASSYSELKQYF. The CDR3 bases are TGTGCCAGCAGTTACTCGGAGCTAAAGCAGTACTTC.

This clonotype was detected only a few times. CDR3 sequence: CASSVGTSGGADTQYF. CDR3 coding DNA: TGTGCCAGCAGCGTAGGGACTAGCGGGGGTGCAGATACGCAGTATTTT. This chain links TRBV7-3 with TRBJ2-3; the match to TRBD2 covers 14 bases. Germline CDR1 reads SGHTA; CDR2 reads FQGTGA. This CDR3 is built from 16 residues. V was clipped by 5 bases and J by 4 bases; unmatched bases: 5. The complete variable domain, with remaining parts taken from reference TRBV7-3 and TRBJ2-3, reads GAGVSQTPSNKVTEKGKYVELRCDPISGHTALYWYRQSLGQGPEFLIYFQGTGAADDSGLPNDRFFAVRPEGSVSTLKIQRTERGDSAVYLCASSVGTSGGADTQYFGPGTRLTVL.

This clonotype was seen repeatedly, ten times or more. The chain joins TRBV7-9 to TRBJ1-5; tentative D call: TRBD1 (6 bases). Germline-derived CDR1 and CDR2 are SEHNR and FQNEAQ (reference sequence). The CDR3 runs 14 residues. Trimming removed 4 bases at V and 4 bases at J, with 11 bases between. The CDR3: CASSSDSVNQPQHF. CDR3 nucleotides: TGTGCCAGCAGCTCGGACAGTGTTAATCAGCCCCAGCATTTT.